The present entry profiles one TCR beta chain with its context. Its antigen is unknown. Germline V gene data show CDR1 as SGHTA and CDR2 as FQGNSA. CDR3 length: 16 amino acids. Trimming removed 8 bases from V and 2 bases from J; junction bases left unmatched: 10. The data derive from a study of response to subunit inactivated influenza vaccine. The study, taken as a whole, reports: It was the authors' suggestion that each seasonal influenza vaccination recruits few new T cells.

TCRdb analysed the RT-PCR reads with MiXCR anew, one entry per CDR3 protein. The sample lists approximately 530,000 distinct CDR3 sequences, around 13% occurring once. The source is a man over 45 who received an inactivated influenza vaccine. This rearrangement joins TRBV7-2 to TRBJ2-3; 10 nucleotides match TRBD2. The input for sequencing was PBMCs from blood, taken roughly 45 days after vaccination. CDR3 DNA sequence: TGTGCCAGCCCCGAGGAACTAGCGGGGAACACAGATACGCAGTATTTT. Its protein is CASPEELAGNTDTQYF.